These 17 T cell receptor beta chains share one sample of origin, sequenced in a study of T cell responses to AZD1222 COVID-19 vaccine. Sequenced by immunoSEQ multiplex PCR; TCRdb stores in-frame clones only, minus some. The sample has 150,000 to 200,000 clones; approximately 90% are singletons. Sequencing used peripheral blood, obtained 28 days after the second AZD1222 dose. These receptor sequences come from an adult who received the AZD1222 COVID-19 vaccine.

There are a few counts of this clone. The chain carries TRBV4-3 and TRBJ2-7; a weak D match, TRBD1 (6 bases). Germline assignment: CDR1 LGHNA and CDR2 YSLEER. V was cut by 1 base and J by 4 bases, with 17 bases left in between. The CDR3 extends over 16 amino acids. The CDR3 nucleotides are TGCGCCAGCAGCCAAGCCCTACAGGGCGGTCCTTACGAGCAGTACTTC. Its protein is CASSQALQGGPYEQYF.

The chain joins TRBV19 to TRBJ1-2; D remains ambiguous. The V and J ends lost 5 bases and 0 bases respectively, with 13 bases between them. The germline V gene has CDR1 LNHDA and CDR2 SQIVND (reference sequence). This CDR3 spans 15 amino acids. Written as DNA, the CDR3 is TGTGCCAGTAGTTCCAACGGATTAGCTAACTATGGCTACACCTTC. Translated, it gives CASSSNGLANYGYTF.

The chain recombines TRBV10-2 with TRBJ2-3, with D unresolved. The CDR3 runs 14 residues. V was pared by 8 bases and J by 0 bases, with 12 bases between. Germline V gives CDR1 WSHSY, CDR2 SAAADI. The CDR3 DNA sequence: TGCGCCAGCGGAAGACTTTCTAGCACAGATACGCAGTATTTT. Protein product: CASGRLSSTDTQYF.

The rearrangement joins TRBV27 to TRBJ2-3; TRBD2 agrees at 11 bases. The germline V gene has CDR1 MNHEY and CDR2 SMNVEV (reference sequence). This CDR3 is 17 amino acids long. V shed 3 bases, J shed 2 bases, and the junction held 7 bases outside the gene matches. This CDR3 reads CASSFLRLAGPTDTQYF. In nucleotides, the CDR3 is TGTGCCAGCAGTTTCCTCCGACTAGCGGGGCCCACAGATACGCAGTATTTT.

The CDR3 nucleotides are TGCGCCAGCAGCTTGGAGACCCCCGAGAGCTCCTACGAGCAGTACTTC. This codes for CASSLETPESSYEQYF. V and J are TRBV5-1 and TRBJ2-7; D ambiguous. This CDR3 is 16 amino acids long. CDR1 and CDR2 (germline): SGHRS, YFSETQ. The germline V and J ends were trimmed by 0 bases and 0 bases, with 13 bases remaining between them.

The chain couples TRBV11-1 to TRBJ2-1, with 7 positions matching TRBD1. In germline, CDR1 is SGHAT, CDR2 FQDESV (reference sequence). V trimming: 2 bases; J trimming: 0 bases; junction bases outside the gene matches: 4. This CDR3 has 16 amino acids. The CDR3 coding sequence is TGTGCCAGCAGCTTACTGGGACAGATCTCCTACAATGAGCAGTTCTTC. Translating it yields CASSLLGQISYNEQFF.

The V gene is TRBV5-1, the J gene TRBJ1-1; D uncertain. Trimming pared 0 bases from V and 0 bases from J, leaving 6 bases between. This CDR3 spans 14 amino acids. Per the germline V gene, CDR1 is SGHRS and CDR2 is YFSETQ. The CDR3 DNA reads as TGCGCCAGCAGCTTGGTTTCGGTGAACACTGAAGCTTTCTTT. Translated: CASSLVSVNTEAFF.

The chain carries TRBV6-5 and TRBJ1-1; D unclear. The germline V and J ends were trimmed by 7 bases and 0 bases, with 9 bases remaining between them. The CDR3 consists of 13 residues. CDR1 is MNHEY, CDR2 SVGAGI, per germline. CDR3 nucleotide sequence: TGTGCCAGCACCCGTACTATGAACACTGAAGCTTTCTTT. The encoded protein is CASTRTMNTEAFF.

The chain is built from TRBV12-5 and TRBJ2-7; D not resolved. Germline CDR1 and CDR2: LGHNT and FRNRAP. The length of the CDR3 is 14 residues. V shed 0 bases and J shed 2 bases, with 8 bases lying between them. The CDR3 sequence: CASGLVLSPYEQYF. DNA for the CDR3: TGTGCTAGTGGTTTGGTACTCAGTCCCTACGAGCAGTACTTC.

V and J are TRBV7-9 and TRBJ2-6; D is uncertain. This CDR3 comprises 15 residues. V lost 3 bases, J lost 0 bases, and 6 bases lay in between. Germline loops: CDR1 SEHNR, CDR2 FQNEAQ (reference sequence). Here the CDR3 reads CASSFFSSGANVLTF. CDR3 nucleotide sequence: TGTGCCAGCAGCTTCTTCAGCTCTGGGGCCAACGTCCTGACTTTC.

The gene calls are TRBV30 and TRBJ1-3; no definite D call. Trimming took 0 bases from V and 2 from J, leaving 2 bases between them. CDR1 is GTSNPN, CDR2 SVGIG, per germline (reference sequence). This CDR3 spans 12 amino acids. Written as DNA, the CDR3 is TGTGCCTGGAGTGTACCTGGAAACACCATATATTTT. It codes for CAWSVPGNTIYF. Full variable domain (outside the CDR3, taken from reference TRBV30 and TRBJ1-3): SQTIHQWPATLVQPVGSPLSLECTVEGTSNPNLYWYRQAAGRGLQLLFYSVGIGQISSEVPQNLSASRPQDRQFILSSKKLLLSDSGFYLCAWSVPGNTIYFGEGSWLTVV.

This clone was counted once. V usage is TRBV30 and J usage is TRBJ2-7; no clear D gene. Germline V gene data show CDR1 as GTSNPN and CDR2 as SVGIG (reference sequence). Deletions cut 2 bases from V and 6 bases from J, with 8 bases between. This CDR3 contains 11 residues. The CDR3 DNA reads TGTGCCTGGAGTTTGTCCCTCGAGCAGTACTTC. It is translated as CAWSLSLEQYF.

The rearrangement uses TRBV6-1 and TRBJ2-3; D call uncertain. The CDR3 is 14 amino acids. Trimming stripped 1 base from V and 6 bases from J, with 11 bases between. Germline CDR1 and CDR2: MNHNS and SASEGT. The CDR3 DNA reads as TGTGCCAGCAGTGAAGGACCCAGGTGGGATACGCAGTATTTT. Translated, it gives CASSEGPRWDTQYF.

This chain joins TRBV5-5 and TRBJ2-3; 12 nucleotides agree with TRBD2. Trimming at V came to 7 bases and at J to 4 bases, leaving 13 bases not matched to a gene. CDR1 is SGHKS and CDR2 is YYEKEE in the germline V gene (reference sequence). The CDR3 is 17 amino acids. CDR3 protein: CASGSSGRAALPDTQYF. CDR3 coding DNA: TGTGCCAGCGGTTCTAGCGGGAGGGCCGCACTACCAGATACGCAGTATTTT. The entire variable domain, with the rest obtained from reference TRBV5-5 and TRBJ2-3, is as follows: DAGVTQSPTHLIKTRGQQVTLRCSPISGHKSVSWYQQVLGQGPQFIFQYYEKEERGRGNFPDRFSARQFPNYSSELNVNALLLGDSALYLCASGSSGRAALPDTQYFGPGTRLTVL.

The rearrangement uses TRBV5-8 and TRBJ1-4; D might be TRBD1 (6 bases). This CDR3 comprises 14 residues. Germline V gene sequence: CDR1 SGHTS, CDR2 YDEGEE. Deletions cut 3 bases from V and 5 bases from J, with 11 bases between. The DNA for the CDR3 is TGTGCCAGCAGCTCCGGGACACCGAATGAAAAACTGTTTTTT. This codes for CASSSGTPNEKLFF.

V and J are TRBV6-5 and TRBJ1-4; D perhaps matches TRBD1 (5 bases). CDR1 is MNHEY and CDR2 is SVGAGI in the germline V gene. This CDR3 spans 12 amino acids. Trimming cost V 6 bases and J 7 bases, with 9 bases left between them. The CDR3 nucleotides read TGTGCCAGCAGGGCAGGGAGTGAAAAACTGTTTTTT. Translation: CASRAGSEKLFF.

The J gene is TRBJ2-5, the V gene TRBV10-1, with D perhaps matching TRBD2 (6 bases). Germline CDR1 and CDR2: WNHNN and SYGVQD (reference sequence). The length of the CDR3 is 15 residues. V dropped 4 bases and J dropped 4 bases, with 16 bases sitting between them. DNA of the CDR3: TGCGCCAGCAGTGCTCGGCAGGGAGGACGAGAGACCCAGTACTTC. This codes for CASSARQGGRETQYF.